Each of the 12 T cell receptor beta chains below was sequenced from the same sample in a study of response to subunit inactivated influenza vaccine. From the RT-PCR reads, TCRdb called clonotypes with MiXCR, one entry per CDR3 protein. The sample lists 400,000 to 650,000 distinct CDR3 sequences; around 7.7% were seen once. The starting material was PBMCs from blood, obtained 23 months after vaccination. These receptors came from a man between 50 and 75 years old who received an inactivated influenza vaccine.

This clonotype appeared a few times. The V call is TRBV4-3, the J call TRBJ2-3, with a possible D match to TRBD2 (6 bases). This CDR3 spans 15 amino acids. CDR1 and CDR2 (germline): LGHNA, YSLEER. Deletions cut 1 base from V and 0 bases from J, with 8 bases between. CDR3 bases: TGCGCCAGCAGCCAAGGCGGGGCGAGCACAGATACGCAGTATTTT. Its translation is CASSQGGASTDTQYF.

This clonotype was detected ten times or more. The chain couples TRBV12-3 or TRBV12-4 to TRBJ1-3; TRBD1 is a possible D gene (5 bases). Deletions cut 6 bases from V and 3 bases from J, with 12 bases between. This CDR3 spans 14 amino acids. CDR3 loop: CASRDEGVGNTIYF. In nucleotides, the CDR3 is TGTGCCAGCAGGGACGAAGGGGTTGGAAACACCATATATTTT.

The CDR3 reads CASSLSLAEKYF. CDR3 in DNA: TGTGCCAGCAGTTTGAGCCTAGCGGAGAAGTATTTT. The V gene is TRBV28, the J gene TRBJ2-3, with 7 bases matching TRBD2. Trimming cost V 3 bases and J 13 bases; bases outside gene matches: 7. CDR3 length equals 12 residues. Germline V CDR1 and CDR2: MDHEN, SYDVKM.

This clonotype was observed many times. This sequence joins TRBV12-3 or TRBV12-4 and TRBJ2-1, with D perhaps assigned TRBD1 or TRBD2 (6 bases each). The CDR3 spans 12 residues. Trimming left V 3 bases short and J 10 bases short, with 10 bases between. The CDR3, as DNA: TGTGCCAGCAGTTTGGGGGGCTTCGAGCAGTTCTTC. It yields the protein CASSLGGFEQFF.

This clonotype was counted between two and nine times. One junction end disagrees with the germline gene, perhaps due to a read error. The chain recombines TRBV5-6 with TRBJ2-2, with TRBD2 as a possible D gene (6 bases). Germline CDR1 SGHDT, CDR2 YYEEEE. The CDR3 is made up of 14 amino acids. CDR3: CASSSGITNGGLFF. CDR3 nucleotide sequence: TGTGCCAGCAGCTCCGGGATAACTAACGGGGGGCTGTTTTTT. The variable domain in full, with the rest retrieved from reference TRBV5-6 and TRBJ2-2, is DAGVTQSPTHLIKTRGQQVTLRCSPKSGHDTVSWYQQALGQGPQFIFQYYEEEERQRGNFPDRFSGHQFPNYSSELNVNALLLGDSALYLCASSSGITNGGLFFGEGSRLTVL.

This clonotype was seen more than once but under ten times. The J gene is TRBJ2-5, the V gene TRBV11-2, with a tentative D call TRBD2 (6 bases). This CDR3 comprises 18 residues. Germline loops: CDR1 SGHAT, CDR2 FQNNGV. Trimming took 4 bases from V and 1 from J, leaving 22 bases between them. The CDR3 sequence is CASSSRASAPTRQETQYF. The CDR3 region has the DNA TGTGCCAGCAGCTCTCGGGCTAGCGCGCCTACACGCCAAGAGACCCAGTACTTC.

At least ten counts were recorded for this clonotype. The chain links TRBV6-5 to TRBJ1-2, with D tentatively TRBD1 (5 bases). Germline CDR1 is MNHEY and CDR2 is SVGAGI. The V and J ends lost 0 bases and 7 bases respectively, with 9 bases between them. The CDR3 extends over 13 amino acids. The CDR3 loop is CASSYSTGSGYTF. CDR3 bases: TGTGCCAGCAGTTACTCAACAGGATCTGGCTACACCTTC.

Concerning this clonotype itself: It may be a read error: a sequence one base away is much more abundant. The chain has TRBV12-3 or TRBV12-4 and TRBJ2-7; D may be TRBD1 (6 bases). This CDR3 region has 15 residues. V was clipped by 5 bases and J by 0 bases, with 14 bases between them. The CDR3 DNA reads as TGTGCCAGCAGTCGAGGGATAGGGGGCTCCTACGAGCAGTACTTC. The encoded protein is CASSRGIGGSYEQYF.

There are many counts of this clonotype. The rearrangement joins TRBV10-3 to TRBJ2-7; TRBD1 matches at 11 bases. Germline CDR1 and CDR2: ENHRY and SYGVKD. The V gene end was trimmed by 2 bases and the J gene end by 6 bases; junction bases not matched to a gene: 3. CDR3 length: 14 amino acids. In DNA, the CDR3 is TGTGCCATCAGTGAGGCCGGGACAGGGGGCGAGCAGTACTTC. Its protein product is CAISEAGTGGEQYF.

This clonotype was seen ten or more times. This chain uses TRBV2 with TRBJ2-5; D uncertain. In germline, CDR1 is SNHLY, CDR2 FYNNEI. V was clipped by 3 bases and J by 5 bases, with 19 bases between them. The length of the CDR3 is 16 residues. CDR3 loop: CASSDRAPPPLETQYF. The CDR3 coding sequence is TGTGCCAGCAGTGACCGAGCTCCCCCCCCCTTGGAGACCCAGTACTTC.

The genes are TRBV29-1 and TRBJ2-7; D remains unclear. The CDR3 runs 12 residues. Trimming removed 6 bases at V and 3 bases at J, with 12 bases between. The germline CDR1 and CDR2 sequences are SQVTM and ANQGSEA. The CDR3 nucleotides are TGCAGCGTGCGGACGGACCTCTACGAGCAGTACTTC. Translated: CSVRTDLYEQYF.

This clonotype was counted only a few times. The rearrangement joins TRBV15 to TRBJ2-3; perhaps TRBD1 as D (5 bases). V was clipped by 1 base and J by 3 bases, with 14 bases between them. Per germline, CDR1 LNHNV and CDR2 YYDKDF (reference sequence). This CDR3 has 16 residues. The DNA for the CDR3 is TGTGCCACCAGCAGAGTCCCCAGGGTAAAGACAGATACGCAGTATTTT. Translation gives CATSRVPRVKTDTQYF.